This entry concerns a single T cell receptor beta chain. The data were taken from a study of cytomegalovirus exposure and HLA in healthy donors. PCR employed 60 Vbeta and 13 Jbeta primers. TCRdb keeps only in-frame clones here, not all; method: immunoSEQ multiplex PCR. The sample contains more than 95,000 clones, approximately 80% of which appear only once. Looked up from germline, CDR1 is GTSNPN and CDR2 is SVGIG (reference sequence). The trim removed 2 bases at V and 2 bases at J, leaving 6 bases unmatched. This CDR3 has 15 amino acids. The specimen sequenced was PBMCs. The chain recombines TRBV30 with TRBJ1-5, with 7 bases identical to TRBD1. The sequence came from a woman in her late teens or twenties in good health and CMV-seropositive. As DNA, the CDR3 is TGTGCCTGGAGTAAGAGGGGGCGAGGCAATCAGCCCCAGCATTTT. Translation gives CAWSKRGRGNQPQHF.